The rows below give T cell receptor beta chains drawn from one sample of a study of shared clonotypes between healthy human individuals. The method was immunoSEQ multiplex PCR; TCRdb's version includes in-frame clones alone and lacks a portion of them. The sample consists of some 200,000 clones, approximately 65% of them appearing once. The sequenced sample consisted of memory CD4+ T cells sorted from blood. These receptors originate from a man aged 25 to 40 in good health. CDR3s include the opening cysteine and the closing phenylalanine or tryptophan. Fields, in order: V gene, D gene, J gene, clone size, CDR3 DNA, CDR3 protein. The D gene is left open where the match is weak. A clone size is listed for some rows: how often the clone was seen (once, few, many), or a class if it is expanded.

>TRBV7-9|NA|TRBJ2-1|NA
TGTGCCAGCAGCTTTACAGGGATTTCCTACAATGAGCAGTTCTTC
CASSFTGISYNEQFF
>TRBV11-3|TRBD2|TRBJ2-1|few
TGTGCCAGCAGCCGTCGAGCGGGAGCAAGGGATGAGCAGTTCTTC
CASSRRAGARDEQFF
>TRBV5-4|TRBD2|TRBJ2-7|NA
TGTGCCAGCAGCCCCGGACTAGCGGGAGGGGCTACCTACGAGCAGTACTTC
CASSPGLAGGATYEQYF
>TRBV5-5|NA|TRBJ1-4|NA
TGTGCCAGCAGCTGGACAAGCGATGAAAAACTGTTTTTT
CASSWTSDEKLFF
>TRBV5-4|NA|TRBJ2-1|once
TGTGCCAGCAGCTCTGGCGTGGGGGCGGGCGAGCAGTTCTTC
CASSSGVGAGEQFF
>TRBV4-3|NA|TRBJ1-4|NA
TGCGCCAGCAGCCAAAGCGGACAGTCTAATGAAAAACTGTTTTTT
CASSQSGQSNEKLFF
>TRBV7-2|NA|TRBJ1-5|NA
TGTGCCAGCAGCTTAGTGGACAAACCCAATCAGCCCCAGCATTTT
CASSLVDKPNQPQHF
>TRBV9|TRBD1|TRBJ2-2|many
TGTGCCAGCAGCGCAGGGGGACGAACCGGGGAGCTGTTTTTT
CASSAGGRTGELFF
>TRBV5-6|NA|TRBJ2-5|few
TGTGCCAGCAGGGGAGAGCGGGCAAACCAAGAGACCCAGTACTTC
CASRGERANQETQYF
>TRBV11-2|TRBD2|TRBJ2-7|many
TGTGCCAGCAGCCCACTATCCAGGTCTAGGACTAGCCGTTCCTACGAGCAGTACTTC
CASSPLSRSRTSRSYEQYF
>TRBV5-1|TRBD1|TRBJ2-3|few
TGCGCCAGCAGCCCCGGGACAGGGTGGGATACGCAGTATTTT
CASSPGTGWDTQYF
>TRBV2|NA|TRBJ2-7|NA
TGTGCCAGCACCAGTTGGGGACCGGAAGACGAGCAGTACTTC
CASTSWGPEDEQYF
>TRBV5-1|TRBD2|TRBJ2-1|NA
TGCGCCAGCAGCTTCCTTTCGGGGACTAGCGGGAGCAGCAATGAGCAGTTCTTC
CASSFLSGTSGSSNEQFF
>TRBV28|TRBD2|TRBJ2-3|NA
TGTGCCAGCTGGCGGGAGGGAGGGACAGATACGCAGTATTTT
CASWREGGTDTQYF
>TRBV7-9|NA|TRBJ2-1|many
TGTGCCAGCAGCTTATCTCTAGCAGGGGCCCACAATGAGCAGTTCTTC
CASSLSLAGAHNEQFF
>TRBV6-1|NA|TRBJ1-1|NA
TGTGCCAGCAGTGTGATCTTAGGAGGGGCTGGGACTGAAGCTTTCTTT
CASSVILGGAGTEAFF
>TRBV5-1|NA|TRBJ2-3|few
TGCGCCAGCGTTCGTGGGGGATCCACAGATACGCAGTATTTT
CASVRGGSTDTQYF
>TRBV10-1|NA|TRBJ1-1|NA
TGCGCCAGCAGTTTAACCGGGACGAACACTGAAGCTTTCTTT
CASSLTGTNTEAFF
>TRBV7-9|NA|TRBJ2-7|NA
TGTGCCAGCAGCTTGGCGGGCGTTTCCTACGAGCAGTACTTC
CASSLAGVSYEQYF
>TRBV28|TRBD2|TRBJ2-7|few
TGTGCCAGCCGGGGGCCAACTAGCGGACCCTACGAGCAGTACTTC
CASRGPTSGPYEQYF
>TRBV7-2|NA|TRBJ2-7|NA
TGTGCCAGCAGCTCCCAGGGGGGCGTGGGGGAGCAGTACTTC
CASSSQGGVGEQYF
>TRBV10-3|NA|TRBJ2-7|many
TGTGCGGCAGGGCGAAAAGGCCAATACGAGCAGTACTTC
CAAGRKGQYEQYF
>TRBV27|NA|TRBJ1-1|once
TGTGCCAGCAGTCCCGAGGGGGTTATCGTGAACACTGAAGCTTTCTTT
CASSPEGVIVNTEAFF
>TRBV25-1|NA|TRBJ2-2|NA
TGTGCCAGCAGTGAATTAGGGAGTATGGTCGGGGAGCTGTTTTTT
CASSELGSMVGELFF
>TRBV7-9|NA|TRBJ2-7|NA
TGTGCCAGCAGCTTAGGACCGATTCCCTACGAGCAGTACTTC
CASSLGPIPYEQYF
>TRBV5-5|NA|TRBJ1-4|many
TGTGCCAGCAGCCGGGATGGGGCAACTAATGAAAAACTGTTTTTT
CASSRDGATNEKLFF
>TRBV13|TRBD1|TRBJ1-3|NA
TGTGCCAGCAGCCGCCGGACAGGGGGAGCTGGAAACACCATATATTTT
CASSRRTGGAGNTIYF
>TRBV19|TRBD2|TRBJ2-7|NA
TGTGCCAGTAGTCAAATCATCGGGGTCGGACTAGCGGGAGGATACGAGCAGTACTTC
CASSQIIGVGLAGGYEQYF
>TRBV19|NA|TRBJ1-2|NA
TGTGCCAGTAGTCGGACGGTTAGCTATGGCTACACCTTC
CASSRTVSYGYTF
>TRBV6-1|TRBD1|TRBJ2-3|few
TGTGCCAGCAGTGAAGCTAGGGGGCGGGCCACAGATACGCAGTATTTT
CASSEARGRATDTQYF
>TRBV30|NA|TRBJ2-5|medium-sized
TGTGCCTGGTCCCCTCTAGGGGAGACCCAGTACTTC
CAWSPLGETQYF
>TRBV7-9|NA|TRBJ2-3|once
TGTGCCAGCAGCTCAGGACTCGCCACAGATACGCAGTATTTT
CASSSGLATDTQYF
>TRBV7-2|TRBD2|TRBJ2-2|NA
TGTGCCAGCAGCTCGTCCTGGACTAGCAGCACCGGGGAGCTGTTTTTT
CASSSSWTSSTGELFF
>TRBV6-1|TRBD1|TRBJ2-7|few
TGTGCCAGCTCCACAGGGGTTAGCGAGCAGTACTTC
CASSTGVSEQYF
>TRBV5-1|NA|TRBJ2-4|few
TGCGCCAGCAGCTCAGGGACACAAGGGAACATTCAGTACTTC
CASSSGTQGNIQYF
>TRBV6-1|NA|TRBJ2-1|NA
TGTGCCAGCATGGGTTTTCGGGTCAATGAGCAGTTCTTC
CASMGFRVNEQFF
>TRBV25-1|NA|TRBJ1-4|once
TGTGCCAGCAGCACCGACCCCTCCCAGGCGAAGGAGGAAAAACTGTTTTTT
CASSTDPSQAKEEKLFF
>TRBV4-1|NA|TRBJ2-3|many
TGCGCCAGCAGCCAAGCTCTAAGGGGTCACAGGGGGGGCCCAGATACGCAGTATTTT
CASSQALRGHRGGPDTQYF
>TRBV19|NA|TRBJ2-1|few
TGTGCCAGTAGTATAGCCGGAGGCTCCTACAATGAGCAGTTCTTC
CASSIAGGSYNEQFF
>TRBV5-1|NA|TRBJ2-7|NA
TGCGCCAGCAGCTGGGGGTCTGGGGCCTACGAGCAGTACTTC
CASSWGSGAYEQYF
>TRBV7-9|NA|TRBJ2-5|NA
TGTGCCAGCAGCTTAACCACAACGGAGACCCAGTACTTC
CASSLTTTETQYF
>TRBV28|NA|TRBJ2-7|NA
TGTGCCAGCTCAAGGGCGTTCTACGAGCAGTACTTC
CASSRAFYEQYF
>TRBV7-8|TRBD1|TRBJ2-3|NA
TGTGCCAGCAGCTTAGTAGGGACAGGGGAAGGCACAGATACGCAGTATTTT
CASSLVGTGEGTDTQYF
>TRBV18|NA|TRBJ2-3|NA
TGTGCCAGCTCACTACTCTACGGGGTAGGAACAGATACGCAGTATTTT
CASSLLYGVGTDTQYF